These 11 T cell receptor beta chains share one sample of origin, sequenced in a study of T cells in localized non-small cell lung cancer. Measured with immunoSEQ multiplex PCR; TCRdb has only the in-frame clones, and not every one. The top ten hold around 10% of the sample, which has 2,000 to 2,500 clones, roughly 24% seen once. The source material was normal lung tissue next to the tumor, sampled before any cancer treatment. The origin of the receptors is a man aged 35 to 69 with stage III lung adenocarcinoma.

The sample holds a few counts of this clone. The rearrangement joins TRBV11-3 to TRBJ2-6, with D unresolved. There are 15 residues in the CDR3. Germline CDR1 SGHNT, CDR2 YENEEA. Deletions cut 1 base from V and 0 bases from J, with 4 bases between. CDR3 sequence (DNA): TGTGCCAGCAGCTTAGGGAGCTCTGGGGCCAACGTCCTGACTTTC. Protein: CASSLGSSGANVLTF.

By its share, this clone is medium-sized. This chain joins TRBV9 and TRBJ2-4; 7 nucleotides agree with TRBD1. Losses at the gene ends were 4 bases for V and 8 bases for J; bases not matched to a gene: 12. Germline V lookup: CDR1 SGDLS, CDR2 YYNGEE. This CDR3 has 15 residues. This chain's CDR3 is CASSSRDRKTDIQYF. The CDR3 coding sequence is TGTGCCAGCAGCTCCCGGGACAGAAAAACGGACATTCAGTACTTC.

CDR3 DNA sequence: TGCGCCAGCAGCTCTAGACAGGGCCAGGGCACTGAAGCTTTCTTT. This codes for CASSSRQGQGTEAFF. The rearrangement joins TRBV5-1 to TRBJ1-1; 7 nucleotides agree with TRBD1. Germline lookup yields CDR1 SGHRS and CDR2 YFSETQ. V dropped 3 bases and J dropped 4; count of bases not matched to a gene: 9. The CDR3 is 15 amino acids.

This clone is deemed large. J is TRBJ2-5 and V is TRBV6-8; a weak D match, TRBD2 (5 bases). CDR1 is MNHGY and CDR2 is SAAAGT in the germline V gene. The V gene lost 6 bases and the J gene lost 5 bases, with 16 bases spanning the gap. This CDR3 comprises 14 residues. The CDR3 loop reads CASSREPTGETQYF. The DNA for the CDR3 is TGTGCCAGCAGCCGAGAACCGACGGGGGAGACCCAGTACTTC.

J is TRBJ1-1 and V is TRBV30; D is undetermined. CDR1 and CDR2 from the germline V gene are GTSNPN and SVGIG (reference sequence). Deletions cut 0 bases from V and 6 bases from J, with 11 bases between. The length of the CDR3 is 13 residues. Here the CDR3 DNA reads TGTGCCTGGAGTGTGCTTCGTGTGTCTGAAGCTTTCTTT. It is translated as CAWSVLRVSEAFF.

By share, this clone ranks as medium-sized (0.01 to 0.1%). The genes are TRBV6-8 and TRBJ2-2; no firm D call. The CDR3 length is 13 residues. V dropped 2 bases and J dropped 9 bases, with 10 bases sitting between them. CDR1 is MNHGY and CDR2 is SAAAGT in the germline V gene. The CDR3 loop reads CASSYLGRRELFF. The CDR3 nucleotides are TGTGCCAGCAGTTACCTCGGACGCCGGGAGCTGTTTTTT.

V usage is TRBV30 and J usage is TRBJ2-6, with D perhaps TRBD1 or TRBD2 (5 bases each). Trimming pared 4 bases from V and 0 bases from J, leaving 16 bases between. Germline CDR1 reads GTSNPN; CDR2 reads SVGIG (reference sequence). The CDR3 is 17 residues long. For the CDR3, the DNA is TGTGCCTGGATTCAGGGACGGATAAGCTCTGGGGCCAACGTCCTGACTTTC. Protein sequence: CAWIQGRISSGANVLTF.

This clone was seen only a few times. This chain uses TRBV30 with TRBJ2-2, with TRBD1 identical over 9 bases. The CDR3 length is 15 residues. V shed 4 bases, J shed 5 bases, and the junction held 8 bases outside the gene matches. Germline CDR1 GTSNPN, CDR2 SVGIG (reference sequence). CDR3: CAWTTGTGRTGELFF. CDR3 nucleotide sequence: TGTGCCTGGACCACCGGGACAGGGCGAACCGGGGAGCTGTTTTTT.

This clone was counted between two and nine times. The V and J genes are TRBV11-3 and TRBJ2-5, with 13 bases aligning to TRBD2. Germline CDR1 SGHNT, CDR2 YENEEA. This CDR3 spans 16 amino acids. V shed 5 bases and J 2 bases; nucleotides not matched to a gene: 5. The CDR3 here is CASSRGLAGDQETQYF. For the CDR3, the DNA is TGTGCCAGCAGCCGCGGACTAGCGGGGGATCAAGAGACCCAGTACTTC.

This clone was picked up a small number of times. The rearrangement joins TRBV27 to TRBJ2-1; 7 bases agree with TRBD2. With 2 bases clipped from V and 8 bases from J, the junction kept 6 bases outside the gene matches. The CDR3 totals 14 residues. The germline V gene has CDR1 MNHEY and CDR2 SMNVEV (reference sequence). CDR3 in DNA: TGTGCCAGCAGTTTAATGGGACTAAAGGATGAGCAGTTCTTC. Translation gives CASSLMGLKDEQFF.

This clone rates as large. This sequence joins TRBV25-1 and TRBJ2-3, with TRBD1 as a possible D gene (5 bases). Trimming removed 6 bases at V and 6 bases at J, with 10 bases between. The germline CDR1 and CDR2 sequences are MGHDK and SYGVNS. This CDR3 has 12 amino acids. In DNA, the CDR3 is TGTGCCAGCAGGGCCGCAGGGGATACGCAGTATTTT. Translated, it gives CASRAAGDTQYF. Full variable domain (remainder filled in from reference TRBV25-1 and TRBJ2-3): EADIYQTPRYLVIGTGKKITLECSQTMGHDKMYWYQQDPGMELHLIHYSYGVNSTEKGDLSSESTVSRIRTEHFPLTLESARPSHTSQYLCASRAAGDTQYFGPGTRLTVL.